The entry that follows covers one T cell receptor (beta chain) sequence. Primers: 60 Vbeta forward and 13 Jbeta reverse. Clones were sequenced by immunoSEQ multiplex PCR, and TCRdb holds only the in-frame ones, with some missing. This sample carries 50,000 to 55,000 clones, around 85% of them seen once, and the ten largest clones take about 2.5%. This sample stems from a study of cytomegalovirus exposure and HLA in healthy donors. Between the trimmed V and J ends, which lost 7 bases and 10 bases, there was a span of 16 bases. The length of the CDR3 is 12 residues. The germline V gene has CDR1 MNHEY and CDR2 SVGAGI.

J is TRBJ1-2 and V is TRBV6-5; a possible D gene is TRBD1 (5 bases). The receptor was isolated from a boy younger than 18 in good health and CMV-seropositive. Sequencing input: PBMCs. Here the CDR3 DNA reads TGTGCCAGCACCACCGCGGGGGATGACTACACCTTC. It encodes CASTTAGDDYTF.